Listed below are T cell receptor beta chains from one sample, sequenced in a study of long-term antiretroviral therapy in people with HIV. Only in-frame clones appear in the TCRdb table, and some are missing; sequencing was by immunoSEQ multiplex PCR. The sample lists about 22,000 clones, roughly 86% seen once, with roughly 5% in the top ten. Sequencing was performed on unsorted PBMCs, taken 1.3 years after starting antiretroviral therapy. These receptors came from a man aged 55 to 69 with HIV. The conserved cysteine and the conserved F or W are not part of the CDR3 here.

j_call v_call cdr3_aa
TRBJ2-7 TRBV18 ASSLIGQGDPYEQY
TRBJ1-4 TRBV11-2 ASSLRPGGRNSEKLF
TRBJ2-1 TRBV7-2 ASSLIYNEQF
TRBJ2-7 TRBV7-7 ASGPSTASYEQY
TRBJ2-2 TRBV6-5 ASSSRGGVGELF
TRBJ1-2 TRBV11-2 ASSFPGRIGGYT
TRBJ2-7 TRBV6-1 ASSEGLAGRFVYEQY
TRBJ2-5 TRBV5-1 ASSLQRGGETQY
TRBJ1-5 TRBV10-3 ATTPHRGENSNQPQH
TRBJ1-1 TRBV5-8 ASSLVRTGGGRAF
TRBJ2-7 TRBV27 ASSLEGRTYEQY
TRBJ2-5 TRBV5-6 ASSSTGHWTQY
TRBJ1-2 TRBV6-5 ASSYSSGTGRIGYT
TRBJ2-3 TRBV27 ASSPGTGTDTQY
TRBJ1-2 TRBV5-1 ASSLAEIYGYT
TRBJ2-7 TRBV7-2 ASSPGQGLAYEQY